This TCR beta chain came from a study of response to subunit inactivated influenza vaccine. This clonotype was found a few times. Its specificity is not known. Study findings and constraints: New T cells are recruited in small numbers by each seasonal influenza vaccination, according to the authors' suggestion.

The CDR3 covers 18 residues. The germline V gene encodes CDR1 LGHDT and CDR2 YNNKEL (reference sequence). V was pared by 1 base and J by 2 bases, with 19 bases between. TCRdb analysed the RT-PCR reads with MiXCR anew, one entry per CDR3 protein. This table holds about 610,000 distinct CDR3 sequences, 11% to 15% found once. This chain connects TRBV3-1 to TRBJ2-3; D might be TRBD1 (7 bases). The specimen comprised PBMCs from blood, sampled 11 to 12 days after vaccination. The sequence derives from a man aged 45-65 years who received an inactivated influenza vaccine. In DNA, the CDR3 is TGTGCCAGCAGCCAAGTCCTTTCAGGGGGGACAGACACAGATACGCAGTATTTT. Translating gives CASSQVLSGGTDTDTQYF.